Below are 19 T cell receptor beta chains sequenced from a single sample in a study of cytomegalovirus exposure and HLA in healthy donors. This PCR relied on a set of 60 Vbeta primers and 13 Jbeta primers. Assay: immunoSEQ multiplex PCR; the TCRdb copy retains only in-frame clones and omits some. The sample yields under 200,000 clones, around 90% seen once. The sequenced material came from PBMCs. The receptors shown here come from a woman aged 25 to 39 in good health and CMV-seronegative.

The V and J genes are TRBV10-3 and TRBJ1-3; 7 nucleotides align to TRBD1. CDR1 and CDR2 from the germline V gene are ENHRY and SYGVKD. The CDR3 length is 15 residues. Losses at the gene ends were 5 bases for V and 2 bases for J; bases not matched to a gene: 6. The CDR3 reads CAISPTGIPGNTIYF. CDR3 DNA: TGTGCCATCAGTCCGACAGGGATCCCTGGAAACACCATATATTTT.

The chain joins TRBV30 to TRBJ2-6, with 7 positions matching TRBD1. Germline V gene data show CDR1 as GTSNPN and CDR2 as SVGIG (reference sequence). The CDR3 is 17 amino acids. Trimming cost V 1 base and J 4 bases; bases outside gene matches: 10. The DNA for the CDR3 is TGTGCCTGGAGTGGATACCTCACAGGGGTCGGGGCCAACGTCCTGACTTTC. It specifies CAWSGYLTGVGANVLTF.

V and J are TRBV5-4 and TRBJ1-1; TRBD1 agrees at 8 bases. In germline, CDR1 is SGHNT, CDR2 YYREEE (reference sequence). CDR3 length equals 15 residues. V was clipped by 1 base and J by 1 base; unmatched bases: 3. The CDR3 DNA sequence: TGTGCCAGCAGCTTGTGGCAGGGGGCGAACACTGAAGCTTTCTTT. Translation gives CASSLWQGANTEAFF.

DNA of the CDR3: TGCGCCAGCAGTGATTTTCGCGGGAGGGCCTCTAACGAGCAGTACTTC. Protein product: CASSDFRGRASNEQYF. The chain links TRBV10-1 to TRBJ2-7; 9 nucleotides line up with TRBD2. The CDR3 runs 16 residues. Unmatched junction bases numbered 11, after V lost 3 bases and J lost 5 bases. CDR1 is WNHNN and CDR2 is SYGVQD in the germline V gene (reference sequence).

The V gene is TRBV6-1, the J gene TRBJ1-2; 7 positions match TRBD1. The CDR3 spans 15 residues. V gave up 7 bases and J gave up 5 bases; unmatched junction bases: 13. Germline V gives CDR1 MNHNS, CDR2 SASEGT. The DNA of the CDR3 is TGTGCCAGCACCCCTAGAGGAGGGGGCGCGTATGGCTACACCTTC. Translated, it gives CASTPRGGGAYGYTF.

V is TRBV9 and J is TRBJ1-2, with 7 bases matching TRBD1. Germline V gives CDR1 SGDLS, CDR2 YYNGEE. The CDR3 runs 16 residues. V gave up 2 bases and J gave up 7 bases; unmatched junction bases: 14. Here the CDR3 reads CASSVLAGGLIGGYTF. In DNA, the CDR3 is TGTGCCAGCAGCGTCCTCGCAGGGGGGCTGATCGGTGGCTACACCTTC.

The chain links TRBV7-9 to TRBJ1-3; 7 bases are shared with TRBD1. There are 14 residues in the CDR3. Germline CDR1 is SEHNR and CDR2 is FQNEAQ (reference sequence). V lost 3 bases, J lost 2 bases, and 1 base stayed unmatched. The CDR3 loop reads CASSLTGTGNTIYF. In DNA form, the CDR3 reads TGTGCCAGCAGCTTGACAGGGACTGGAAACACCATATATTTT.

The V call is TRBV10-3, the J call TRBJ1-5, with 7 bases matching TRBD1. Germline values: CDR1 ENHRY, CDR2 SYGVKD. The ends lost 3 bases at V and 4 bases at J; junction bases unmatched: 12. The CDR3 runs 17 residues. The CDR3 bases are TGTGCCATCAGTGAACTTTCTTTCGGGACAGATAATCAGCCCCAGCATTTT. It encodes CAISELSFGTDNQPQHF.

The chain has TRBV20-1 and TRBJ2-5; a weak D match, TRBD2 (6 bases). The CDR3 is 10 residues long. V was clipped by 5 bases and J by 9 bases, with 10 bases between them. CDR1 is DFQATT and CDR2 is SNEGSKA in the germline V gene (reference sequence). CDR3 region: CSAGEEAQYF. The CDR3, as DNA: TGCAGTGCTGGGGAGGAGGCCCAGTACTTC.

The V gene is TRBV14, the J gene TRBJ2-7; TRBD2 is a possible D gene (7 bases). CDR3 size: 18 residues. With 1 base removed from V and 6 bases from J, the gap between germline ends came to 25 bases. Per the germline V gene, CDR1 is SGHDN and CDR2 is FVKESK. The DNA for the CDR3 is TGTGCCAGCAGCCAAGGTTCCGGCGGGGGCAGCCGGCCCGGCGAGCAGTACTTC. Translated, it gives CASSQGSGGGSRPGEQYF.

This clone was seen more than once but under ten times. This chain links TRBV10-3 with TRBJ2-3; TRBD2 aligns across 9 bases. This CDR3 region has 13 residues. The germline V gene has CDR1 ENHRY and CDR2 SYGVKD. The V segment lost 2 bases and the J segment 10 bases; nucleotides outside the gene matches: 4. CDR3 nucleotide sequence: TGTGCCATCAGTGAGGGTGGCGGGGGGGCGCAGTATTTT. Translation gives CAISEGGGGAQYF.

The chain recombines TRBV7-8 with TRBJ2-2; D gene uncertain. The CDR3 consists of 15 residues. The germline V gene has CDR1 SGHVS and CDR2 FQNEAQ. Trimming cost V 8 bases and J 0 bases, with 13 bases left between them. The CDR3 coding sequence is TGTGCCAGCTTACGGGTGGCCTCGAACACCGGGGAGCTGTTTTTT. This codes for CASLRVASNTGELFF.

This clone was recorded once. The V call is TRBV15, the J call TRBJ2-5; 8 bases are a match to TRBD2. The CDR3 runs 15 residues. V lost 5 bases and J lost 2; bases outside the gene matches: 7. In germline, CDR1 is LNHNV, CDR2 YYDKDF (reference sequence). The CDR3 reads CATSFESSGQETQYF. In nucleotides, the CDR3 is TGTGCCACCAGCTTCGAGTCTAGCGGGCAAGAGACCCAGTACTTC.

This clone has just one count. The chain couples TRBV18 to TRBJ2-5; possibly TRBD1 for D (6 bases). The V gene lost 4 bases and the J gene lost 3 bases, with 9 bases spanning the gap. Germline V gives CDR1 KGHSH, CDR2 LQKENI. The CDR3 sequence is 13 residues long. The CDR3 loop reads CASSLGQKETQYF. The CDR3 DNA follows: TGTGCCAGCTCACTAGGACAGAAAGAGACCCAGTACTTC.

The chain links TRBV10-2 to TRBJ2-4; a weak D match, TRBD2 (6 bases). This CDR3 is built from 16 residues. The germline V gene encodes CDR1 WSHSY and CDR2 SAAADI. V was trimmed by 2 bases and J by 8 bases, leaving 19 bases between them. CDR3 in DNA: TGCGCCAGCAGTGAGACATTTGGAGGGAGTGGGGACATTCAGTACTTC. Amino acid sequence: CASSETFGGSGDIQYF.

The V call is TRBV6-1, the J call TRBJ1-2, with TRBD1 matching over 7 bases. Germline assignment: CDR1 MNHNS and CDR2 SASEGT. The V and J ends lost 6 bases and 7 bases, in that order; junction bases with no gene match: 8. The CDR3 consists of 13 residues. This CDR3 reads CASRDGTVGGYTF. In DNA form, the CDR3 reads TGTGCCAGCAGGGATGGGACAGTGGGTGGCTACACCTTC.

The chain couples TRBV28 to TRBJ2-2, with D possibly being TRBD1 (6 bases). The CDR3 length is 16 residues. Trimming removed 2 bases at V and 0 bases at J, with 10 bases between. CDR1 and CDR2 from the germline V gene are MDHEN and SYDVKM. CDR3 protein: CASSLAGTPNTGELFF. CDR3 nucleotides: TGTGCCAGCAGTTTAGCCGGGACACCGAACACCGGGGAGCTGTTTTTT.

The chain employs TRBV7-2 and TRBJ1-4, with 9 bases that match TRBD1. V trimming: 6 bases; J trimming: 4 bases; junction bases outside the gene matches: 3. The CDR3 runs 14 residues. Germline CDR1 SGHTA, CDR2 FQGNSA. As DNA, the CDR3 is TGTGCCAGCAGAAGGGACAGGGATAATGAAAAACTGTTTTTT. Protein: CASRRDRDNEKLFF.

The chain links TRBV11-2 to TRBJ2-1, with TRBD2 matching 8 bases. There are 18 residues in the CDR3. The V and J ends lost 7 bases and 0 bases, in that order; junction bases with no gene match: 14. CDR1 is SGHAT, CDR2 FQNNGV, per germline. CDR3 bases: TGTGCCAGCACCCTCCGGGGAGAGCGGGGGTTCTCCTACAATGAGCAGTTCTTC. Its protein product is CASTLRGERGFSYNEQFF.